This passage covers 32 T cell receptor beta chains from one sample sequenced in a study of regulatory T cells in long-lasting Graves disease. Time point described: persistent/refractory GD, antithyroid drugs over 5 years with positive TRAb. PBMC RNA was the source of the TCR library. Arm-PCR of CDR3 regions with iRepertoire HTBI primers generated TCR beta libraries. Each CDR3 protein gets one entry after TCRdb re-called the multiplex PCR reads with MiXCR. The table records under 500,000 distinct CDR3 sequences, less than 25% of them present only once. The source was peripheral blood mononuclear cells (PBMCs), collected when the disease was refractory, from a patient treated with antithyroid drugs. These receptors all come from a female donor with Graves disease.

This clonotype was picked up one time. The chain carries TRBV19 and TRBJ2-7; 9 nucleotides line up with TRBD1. Germline assignment: CDR1 LNHDA and CDR2 SQIVND (reference sequence). J gave up 1 base and V 3 bases, and 7 bases lay outside the gene matches. The CDR3 consists of 16 residues. For the CDR3, the DNA is TGTGCCAGTAGTATGGGCCCCGGGACAGGGTCCTACGAGCAGTACTTC. This sequence encodes CASSMGPGTGSYEQYF. The complete variable domain, with remaining parts taken from reference TRBV19 and TRBJ2-7, reads DGGITQSPKYLFRKEGQNVTLSCEQNLNHDAMYWYRQDPGQGLRLIYYSQIVNDFQKGDIAEGYSVSREKKESFPLTVTSAQKNPTAFYLCASSMGPGTGSYEQYFGPGTRLTVT.

This clonotype was counted a few times. CDR3 sequence: CASSSNDRGTEAFF. CDR3 in DNA: TGTGCCAGCAGCTCCAATGACAGGGGGACTGAAGCTTTCTTT. The chain couples TRBV13 to TRBJ1-1; 9 bases map to TRBD1. The germline V gene encodes CDR1 PRHDT and CDR2 FYEKMQ (reference sequence). V dropped 4 bases and J dropped 5; count of bases not matched to a gene: 5. The CDR3 totals 14 residues. Supplemented by reference TRBV13 and TRBJ1-1, the full variable domain reads AAGVIQSPRHLIKEKRETATLKCYPIPRHDTVYWYQQGPGQDPQFLISFYEKMQSDKGSIPDRFSAQQFSDYHSELNMSSLELGDSALYFCASSSNDRGTEAFFGQGTRLTVV.

The gene calls are TRBV6-2 or TRBV6-3 and TRBJ2-7; D may be TRBD2 (5 bases). This CDR3 is 11 amino acids long. V lost 11 bases and J 4 bases, leaving 12 bases between the germline ends. CDR1 is MNHEY, CDR2 SVGEGT, per germline. The chain's CDR3 is CAARDIYEQYF. The CDR3 nucleotides are TGTGCCGCGAGGGATATATACGAGCAGTACTTC.

This clonotype came up a few times. The genes are TRBV7-9 and TRBJ2-7; no clear D gene. The CDR3 extends over 12 amino acids. CDR1 and CDR2 from the germline V gene are SEHNR and FQNEAQ (reference sequence). The V and J ends lost 5 bases and 7 bases respectively, with 12 bases between them. CDR3 amino acids: CASSLDRLEQYF. CDR3 sequence (DNA): TGTGCCAGCAGCCTAGATAGGCTGGAGCAGTACTTC.

V usage is TRBV2 and J usage is TRBJ2-1; 8 bases fit TRBD2. Looked up from germline, CDR1 is SNHLY and CDR2 is FYNNEI. The CDR3 runs 14 residues. The J segment lost 6 bases and the V segment lost 8 bases, leaving 9 bases of the junction unmatched. The CDR3 coding sequence is TGTGCCAGCGGGACTAGTATATCGGGCAATGAGCAGTTCTTC. It specifies CASGTSISGNEQFF.

In this sample, this clonotype turned up a few times. The chain couples TRBV7-2 to TRBJ1-2; tentatively, D is TRBD1 (5 bases). Germline lookup yields CDR1 SGHTA and CDR2 FQGNSA. The germline V and J ends were trimmed by 5 bases and 8 bases, with 15 bases remaining between them. CDR3 length equals 13 residues. Here the CDR3 DNA reads TGTGCCAGCAGCCCGTACAATTGGGACGGCTACACCTTC. Translating it yields CASSPYNWDGYTF.

This clonotype has a handful of counts. V gene TRBV28 combines with J gene TRBJ1-1; possibly TRBD1 for D (5 bases). Germline V CDR1 and CDR2: MDHEN, SYDVKM. Deletions cut 2 bases from V and 10 bases from J, with 14 bases between. CDR3 length equals 13 residues. CDR3 nucleotides: TGTGCCAGCAGTTTACCACCAGGGTCGGGAGCTTTCTTT. Protein product: CASSLPPGSGAFF.

The chain couples TRBV2 to TRBJ2-4; 7 bases are shared with TRBD1. The J call may be wrong; the DNA end is better matched by TRBJ2-5. Germline-derived CDR1 and CDR2 are SNHLY and FYNNEI. The CDR3 length is 15 residues. In DNA form, the CDR3 reads TGTGCCAGCGGCCCGACGACAGGGCGGATTGAGACCCAGTACTTC. This gives the protein CASGPTTGRIETQYF.

V and J are TRBV9 and TRBJ2-7, with 7 bases matching TRBD2. The CDR3 runs 15 residues. Per germline, CDR1 SGDLS and CDR2 YYNGEE. Unmatched junction bases numbered 12, after V lost 3 bases and J lost 6 bases. This CDR3 is CASSAGGLPAVEQYF. DNA of the CDR3: TGTGCCAGCAGCGCCGGGGGACTACCCGCGGTCGAGCAGTACTTC.

The chain is built from TRBV25-1 and TRBJ1-4; TRBD1 agrees at 8 bases. V lost 3 bases and J lost 4; bases outside the gene matches: 4. The CDR3 extends over 15 amino acids. Germline V gene data show CDR1 as MGHDK and CDR2 as SYGVNS. The CDR3 reads CASSDPGQVNEKLFF. In DNA form, the CDR3 reads TGTGCCAGCAGTGATCCGGGACAGGTTAATGAAAAACTGTTTTTT.

Many counts were recorded for this clonotype. The chain links TRBV11-2 to TRBJ1-2, with D perhaps TRBD1 (6 bases). The CDR3 runs to 15 residues. The germline CDR1 and CDR2 sequences are SGHAT and FQNNGV. V lost 5 bases, J lost 0 bases, and 13 bases lay in between. The CDR3 loop is CASSIRDTSNYGYTF. The CDR3 region has the DNA TGTGCCAGCAGCATCCGGGACACATCTAACTATGGCTACACCTTC.

This clonotype showed up many times. J is TRBJ2-5 and V is TRBV7-2, with 7 bases lining up with TRBD2. V was pared by 4 bases and J by 4 bases, with 12 bases of the junction left unmatched. The germline CDR1 and CDR2 sequences are SGHTA and FQGNSA. The CDR3 is 16 residues long. CDR3 nucleotides: TGTGCCAGCAGCTCCTCGGGGGGAATTATTCGAGAGACCCAGTACTTC. Encoded protein: CASSSSGGIIRETQYF.

This clonotype was recorded many times. The rearrangement uses TRBV18 and TRBJ1-1; weak D call: TRBD1 (5 bases). Trimming removed 1 base at V and 4 bases at J, with 13 bases between. The CDR3 covers 15 residues. CDR1 and CDR2 (germline): KGHSH, LQKENI. CDR3 nucleotide sequence: TGTGCCAGCTCACCACTTCTGGGGGAAAGCACTGAAGCTTTCTTT. This sequence encodes CASSPLLGESTEAFF.

Concerning this clonotype itself: The junction shows a germline mismatch at one end, possibly a read error. This chain connects TRBV29-1 to TRBJ2-2; tentatively, D is TRBD1 (5 bases). The germline gives CDR1 SQVTM, CDR2 ANQGSEA. The CDR3 contains 13 residues. The CDR3, as DNA: TGCAGCGTCGGACACTCGAACGCCGGGGAGCTGTTTTTT. Translated: CSVGHSNAGELFF.

This clonotype occurred a few times. CDR3 in amino acids: CASSIGGPGDYGYTF. In DNA, the CDR3 is TGTGCCAGCAGCATAGGGGGACCAGGGGACTATGGCTACACCTTC. The chain carries TRBV7-8 and TRBJ1-2; weak D call: TRBD1 (6 bases). CDR3 length equals 15 residues. Germline V gives CDR1 SGHVS, CDR2 FQNEAQ. Trimming removed 5 bases at V and 3 bases at J, with 16 bases between.

The chain employs TRBV6-2 or TRBV6-3 and TRBJ2-2, with 7 bases that match TRBD1. The CDR3 spans 14 residues. Trimming took 6 bases from V and 9 from J; bases not matched to a gene: 10. Germline V lookup: CDR1 MNHEY, CDR2 SVGEGT. CDR3 in amino acids: CASRMGQLVWELFF. Written as DNA, the CDR3 is TGTGCCAGCAGGATGGGACAGCTAGTCTGGGAGCTGTTTTTT.

This clonotype was observed at least ten times. The chain recombines TRBV11-2 with TRBJ2-5; the match to TRBD2 covers 7 bases. The germline V gene encodes CDR1 SGHAT and CDR2 FQNNGV. CDR3 length: 16 amino acids. The ends lost 2 bases at V and 0 bases at J; junction bases unmatched: 6. The CDR3 region has the DNA TGTGCCAGCAGCTTAAGCCTAGCGGATAACCAAGAGACCCAGTACTTC. Translation gives CASSLSLADNQETQYF.

At least ten counts were recorded for this clonotype. This chain joins TRBV15 and TRBJ1-2; D not certain. The CDR3 is 14 amino acids. Trimming cost V 0 bases and J 7 bases, with 12 bases left between them. Germline CDR1 reads LNHNV; CDR2 reads YYDKDF (reference sequence). This CDR3 is CATSREAQVSGYTF. The CDR3 DNA reads TGTGCCACCAGCAGAGAGGCGCAGGTCTCTGGCTACACCTTC.

The J gene is TRBJ2-7, the V gene TRBV10-3; 9 bases are shared with TRBD1. Germline V gives CDR1 ENHRY, CDR2 SYGVKD. This CDR3 has 13 amino acids. Trimming cost V 5 bases and J 4 bases; bases outside gene matches: 3. The DNA of the CDR3 is TGTGCCATCAGTTTCGGACAGGGGTACGAGCAGTACTTC. Its translation is CAISFGQGYEQYF.

In its sample, this clonotype was seen many times. This chain connects TRBV7-8 to TRBJ2-7; the D is unclear. Per germline, CDR1 SGHVS and CDR2 FQNEAQ. The CDR3 has 15 residues. V was trimmed by 5 bases and J by 0 bases, leaving 14 bases between them. CDR3 residues: CASSPETHSSYEQYF. CDR3 DNA: TGTGCCAGCAGCCCGGAGACGCATAGCTCCTACGAGCAGTACTTC.

This clonotype was seen many times. The V gene is TRBV28, the J gene TRBJ1-1; unclear D gene. CDR1 and CDR2 from the germline V gene are MDHEN and SYDVKM. CDR3 length equals 14 residues. The V gene lost 2 bases and the J gene lost 1 base, with 8 bases spanning the gap. Written as DNA, the CDR3 is TGTGCCAGCAGTTTACCAGGAAAGAACACTGAAGCTTTCTTT. Its translation: CASSLPGKNTEAFF.

This clonotype occurred many times. The rearrangement links TRBV2 to TRBJ1-4, with D perhaps TRBD1 (5 bases). Germline-derived CDR1 and CDR2 are SNHLY and FYNNEI. The CDR3 spans 14 residues. Trimming removed 6 bases at V and 0 bases at J, with 8 bases between. The CDR3 region has the DNA TGTGCCAGCAGGAGGGGTCCAACTAATGAAAAACTGTTTTTT. This sequence encodes CASRRGPTNEKLFF. Based on the CDR3 plus reference TRBV2 and TRBJ1-4, the full variable domain is EPEVTQTPSHQVTQMGQEVILRCVPISNHLYFYWYRQILGQKVEFLVSFYNNEISEKSEIFDDQFSVERPDGSNFTLKIRSTKLEDSAMYFCASRRGPTNEKLFFGSGTQLSVL.

This clonotype was observed many times. The V and J genes are TRBV7-3 and TRBJ2-7; D is unresolved. CDR1 and CDR2 from the germline V gene are SGHTA and FQGTGA. The CDR3 runs to 13 residues. Trimming removed 5 bases from V and 4 bases from J, with 12 bases in between. This chain's CDR3 is CASSRGVGYEQYF. The CDR3 DNA sequence: TGTGCCAGCAGCCGTGGGGTCGGGTACGAGCAGTACTTC.

In its sample, this clonotype was seen many times. This chain uses TRBV13 with TRBJ2-3; D gene unclear. Germline V gene sequence: CDR1 PRHDT, CDR2 FYEKMQ (reference sequence). This CDR3 region has 12 residues. V dropped 2 bases and J dropped 2 bases, with 2 bases sitting between them. CDR3 DNA sequence: TGTGCCAGCAGCTTAACCACAGATACGCAGTATTTT. Amino acid sequence: CASSLTTDTQYF.

V usage is TRBV28 and J usage is TRBJ1-1; 9 nucleotides line up with TRBD1. The CDR3 is made up of 15 amino acids. Germline V gene sequence: CDR1 MDHEN, CDR2 SYDVKM. After removal of 7 bases from V and 3 bases from J, the junction contained 9 bases not matched to a gene. For the CDR3, the DNA is TGTGCCAGCACGGGTCCTAGACAGGGGGACACTGAAGCTTTCTTT. Translating it yields CASTGPRQGDTEAFF.

This clonotype was seen many times. The rearrangement joins TRBV27 to TRBJ2-7; D gene ambiguous. Trimming removed 10 bases at V and 2 bases at J, with 9 bases between. The CDR3 sequence is 11 residues long. CDR1 MNHEY and CDR2 SMNVEV come from the germline V gene (reference sequence). The CDR3 is CATGGAYEQYF. In DNA form, the CDR3 reads TGTGCCACGGGTGGGGCCTACGAGCAGTACTTC.

This clonotype was detected ten times or more. This rearrangement joins TRBV12-3 or TRBV12-4 to TRBJ1-5; 8 nucleotides align to TRBD1. The V and J ends lost 7 bases and 3 bases, in that order; junction bases with no gene match: 8. The CDR3 runs 15 residues. This chain's CDR3 is CASKPQGGSNQPQHF. DNA of the CDR3: TGTGCCAGCAAACCACAGGGGGGCTCCAATCAGCCCCAGCATTTT.

This clonotype was detected many times. The chain recombines TRBV11-2 with TRBJ2-7, with 8 bases lining up with TRBD1. Germline V lookup: CDR1 SGHAT, CDR2 FQNNGV. V was pared by 4 bases and J by 3 bases, with 5 bases of the junction left unmatched. CDR3 length equals 14 residues. For the CDR3, the DNA is TGTGCCAGCAGCTCCATTACAGGGGGCTACGAGCAGTACTTC. Its protein product is CASSSITGGYEQYF. Full variable domain (outside the CDR3, taken from reference TRBV11-2 and TRBJ2-7): EAGVAQSPRYKIIEKRQSVAFWCNPISGHATLYWYQQILGQGPKLLIQFQNNGVVDDSQLPKDRFSAERLKGVDSTLKIQPAKLEDSAVYLCASSSITGGYEQYFGPGTRLTVT.

The chain employs TRBV5-1 and TRBJ1-3; unclear D gene. Trimming removed 1 base at V and 0 bases at J, with 11 bases between. CDR1 and CDR2 (germline): SGHRS, YFSETQ. The CDR3 consists of 16 residues. CDR3 bases: TGCGCCAGCAGCTTGAAACAGATAGACTCTGGAAACACCATATATTTT. It yields the protein CASSLKQIDSGNTIYF. Supplemented by reference TRBV5-1 and TRBJ1-3, the full variable domain reads KAGVTQTPRYLIKTRGQQVTLSCSPISGHRSVSWYQQTPGQGLQFLFEYFSETQRNKGNFPGRFSGRQFSNSRSEMNVSTLELGDSALYLCASSLKQIDSGNTIYFGEGSWLTVV.

This clonotype came up many times. The chain joins TRBV15 to TRBJ1-1; D is unclear. CDR3 length: 14 residues. V shed 5 bases and J shed 6 bases, with 16 bases lying between them. CDR1 is LNHNV and CDR2 is YYDKDF in the germline V gene (reference sequence). DNA of the CDR3: TGTGCCACCAGCTTGGGGTTGTCGTCTTCTGAAGCTTTCTTT. It encodes CATSLGLSSSEAFF.

The chain joins TRBV7-9 to TRBJ2-7, with TRBD1 as a possible D gene (6 bases). The length of the CDR3 is 14 residues. Germline assignment: CDR1 SEHNR and CDR2 FQNEAQ (reference sequence). With 5 bases removed from V and 3 bases from J, the gap between germline ends came to 14 bases. This chain's CDR3 is CASSPAQGHYEQYF. The CDR3 nucleotides read TGTGCCAGCAGCCCCGCACAGGGACACTACGAGCAGTACTTC.

This clonotype occurred many times. V usage is TRBV27 and J usage is TRBJ1-2; D is ambiguous. Deletions cut 0 bases from V and 2 bases from J, with 10 bases between. The CDR3 loop spans 15 amino acids. Germline V gene data show CDR1 as MNHEY and CDR2 as SMNVEV (reference sequence). The CDR3 DNA follows: TGTGCCAGCAGTTTATCGGGTATGGGAAACTATGGCTACACCTTC. It codes for CASSLSGMGNYGYTF.